The 17 T cell receptor beta chains listed next were all sequenced from one sample in a study of graft-versus-host responses after intestinal transplantation. Profiled with immunoSEQ multiplex PCR; TCRdb holds only in-frame clones, not every one. This sample carries some 45,000 clones, around 90% of them seen once, and the ten largest clones take approximately 4.4%. The material was PBMCs, obtained 524 days after transplant. These TCRs come from a human patient who received an intestinal transplant, so some T cells may come from the graft donor.

This clone has just one count. V usage is TRBV7-3 and J usage is TRBJ2-1; 11 positions agree with TRBD2. Germline V gene lookup returns CDR1 SGHTA and CDR2 FQGTGA. V was pared by 2 bases and J by 6 bases, with 0 bases of the junction left unmatched. There are 14 residues in the CDR3. The DNA for the CDR3 is TGTGCCAGCAGCTTAGGGACTAGCGGCAATGAGCAGTTCTTC. Translation: CASSLGTSGNEQFF.

The chain joins TRBV6-5 to TRBJ2-7; D is unclear. CDR1 MNHEY and CDR2 SVGAGI come from the germline V gene. The CDR3 extends over 14 amino acids. The V gene lost 4 bases and the J gene lost 3 bases, with 13 bases spanning the gap. The CDR3 sequence is CASSSNHVYYEQYF. CDR3 in DNA: TGTGCCAGCAGTTCTAACCATGTTTACTACGAGCAGTACTTC.

A few counts support this clone. The chain uses TRBV5-5 and TRBJ2-4; unclear D gene. Germline V gives CDR1 SGHKS, CDR2 YYEKEE (reference sequence). The CDR3 extends over 16 amino acids. V was clipped by 0 bases and J by 0 bases, with 10 bases between them. The chain's CDR3 is CASSLDPSIAKNIQYF. CDR3 nucleotide sequence: TGTGCCAGCAGCTTGGACCCTTCAATAGCCAAAAACATTCAGTACTTC. Combining the CDR3 with reference TRBV5-5 and TRBJ2-4 gives the whole variable domain DAGVTQSPTHLIKTRGQQVTLRCSPISGHKSVSWYQQVLGQGPQFIFQYYEKEERGRGNFPDRFSARQFPNYSSELNVNALLLGDSALYLCASSLDPSIAKNIQYFGAGTRLSVL.

V and J are TRBV12-5 and TRBJ1-2; D is unresolved. This CDR3 is built from 12 residues. Trimming shortened V by 1 base and J by 3 bases, and 3 bases separated the two germline ends. Germline CDR1 reads LGHNT; CDR2 reads FRNRAP. For the CDR3, the DNA is TGTGCTAGTGGTTTGGGGGACTATGGCTACACCTTC. Translating it yields CASGLGDYGYTF.

CDR3 residues: CASSFLASGSQETQYF. As DNA, the CDR3 is TGTGCCAGCAGTTTTTTGGCTAGCGGGAGCCAAGAGACCCAGTACTTC. This chain joins TRBV27 and TRBJ2-5; 10 bases line up with TRBD2. The germline V gene has CDR1 MNHEY and CDR2 SMNVEV (reference sequence). The CDR3 covers 16 residues. V was pared by 3 bases and J by 1 base, with 5 bases of the junction left unmatched.

The V gene is TRBV15, the J gene TRBJ2-7; 9 nucleotides agree with TRBD2. Germline-derived CDR1 and CDR2 are LNHNV and YYDKDF (reference sequence). This CDR3 spans 15 amino acids. Trimming removed 5 bases from V and 3 bases from J; junction bases left unmatched: 8. Here the CDR3 reads CATSPGLAWCYEQYF. CDR3 sequence (DNA): TGTGCCACCAGCCCGGGACTAGCCTGGTGCTACGAGCAGTACTTC.

The chain uses TRBV6-1 and TRBJ2-7; a possible D gene is TRBD2 (5 bases). Trimming cost V 4 bases and J 3 bases, with 10 bases left between them. The germline V gene encodes CDR1 MNHNS and CDR2 SASEGT. CDR3 length: 13 amino acids. The DNA of the CDR3 is TGTGCCAGCAGTGCACGACTAAGCTACGAGCAGTACTTC. Translation: CASSARLSYEQYF.

This clone was seen just once. This CDR3 reads CASVRTPREQYF. CDR3 in DNA: TGTGCCAGCGTACGGACCCCTCGCGAGCAGTACTTC. The V call is TRBV9, the J call TRBJ2-7; D call uncertain. Germline CDR1 is SGDLS and CDR2 is YYNGEE. Trimming removed 7 bases at V and 6 bases at J, with 14 bases between. This CDR3 has 12 residues. The full variable domain, rest sourced from reference TRBV9 and TRBJ2-7, is DSGVTQTPKHLITATGQRVTLRCSPRSGDLSVYWYQQSLDQGLQFLIQYYNGEERAKGNILERFSAQQFPDLHSELNLSSLELGDSALYFCASVRTPREQYFGPGTRLTVT.

This clone was seen a single time. The chain has TRBV19 and TRBJ1-6; 7 nucleotides align to TRBD1. J gave up 9 bases and V 5 bases, and 10 bases lay outside the gene matches. The CDR3 has 15 amino acids. Germline values: CDR1 LNHDA, CDR2 SQIVND (reference sequence). This CDR3 is CASSPSTGISSPLHF. The CDR3 DNA sequence: TGTGCCAGTAGTCCGTCGACAGGGATAAGTTCACCCCTCCACTTT.

The V call is TRBV5-8, the J call TRBJ1-2; 9 bases fit TRBD1. The CDR3 totals 15 residues. Germline V gene data show CDR1 as SGHTS and CDR2 as YDEGEE. With 2 bases clipped from V and 4 bases from J, the junction kept 6 bases outside the gene matches. The CDR3 DNA reads TGTGCCAGCAGCTTTGTAACAGGGGGCCCCTATGGCTACACCTTC. It yields the protein CASSFVTGGPYGYTF.

This clone was found once. This chain connects TRBV28 to TRBJ2-7; 10 bases are a match to TRBD1. The CDR3 loop spans 12 amino acids. V trimming: 11 bases; J trimming: 5 bases; junction bases outside the gene matches: 6. Looked up from germline, CDR1 is MDHEN and CDR2 is SYDVKM. CDR3 in amino acids: CASRDRGNEQYF. The CDR3 DNA reads as TGTGCCTCCCGGGACAGGGGAAACGAGCAGTACTTC. Full variable domain (rest looked up from reference TRBV28 and TRBJ2-7): DVKVTQSSRYLVKRTGEKVFLECVQDMDHENMFWYRQDPGLGLRLIYFSYDVKMKEKGDIPEGYSVSREKKERFSLILESASTNQTSMYLCASRDRGNEQYFGPGTRLTVT.

This clone was picked up one time. The V and J genes are TRBV11-2 and TRBJ1-6, with D unresolved. There are 12 residues in the CDR3. Germline V gene lookup returns CDR1 SGHAT and CDR2 FQNNGV. The V gene lost 3 bases and the J gene lost 7 bases, with 4 bases spanning the gap. The CDR3 protein is CASSLRNSPLHF. CDR3 bases: TGTGCCAGCAGCTTGAGGAATTCACCCCTCCACTTT.

V and J are TRBV6-5 and TRBJ2-2; TRBD2 agrees at 9 bases. This CDR3 has 15 amino acids. With V trimmed by 2 bases and J by 9 bases, 7 bases remained unmatched. Germline CDR1 is MNHEY and CDR2 is SVGAGI. The CDR3 nucleotides read TGTGCCAGCAGTTACCTAGCGGGGATCGTCAGGGAGCTGTTTTTT. The encoded protein is CASSYLAGIVRELFF.

The V call is TRBV6-1, the J call TRBJ1-1; no clear D gene. V lost 3 bases to trimming and J lost 1 base, with 6 bases between them. The CDR3 runs 13 residues. Germline values: CDR1 MNHNS, CDR2 SASEGT. The CDR3 nucleotides are TGTGCCAGCAGTGACAGGAGGAACACTGAAGCTTTCTTT. This encodes CASSDRRNTEAFF.

This chain uses TRBV30 with TRBJ2-3; 8 bases fit TRBD2. Germline values: CDR1 GTSNPN, CDR2 SVGIG (reference sequence). With V trimmed by 1 base and J by 5 bases, 8 bases remained unmatched. The CDR3 extends over 15 amino acids. This chain's CDR3 is CAWSDEAGAIDTQYF. The CDR3, as DNA: TGTGCCTGGAGTGATGAAGCGGGAGCAATAGATACGCAGTATTTT.

In regard to this clone: A junction end diverges from the germline sequence, so it may reflect a read error. The rearrangement joins TRBV28 to TRBJ2-5; a possible D gene is TRBD1 (6 bases). CDR1 is MDHEN, CDR2 SYDVKM, per germline. This CDR3 has 14 residues. Here the CDR3 DNA reads TGTGCCAGCAGTTCACAGGGATTTCAAGGGACCCAGTACTTC. Its translation: CASSSQGFQGTQYF.

The chain carries TRBV9 and TRBJ1-2, with unresolved D. Germline V gives CDR1 SGDLS, CDR2 YYNGEE. V gave up 2 bases and J gave up 0 bases, with 11 bases separating them. The CDR3 sequence is 15 residues long. The CDR3 DNA sequence: TGTGCCAGCAGCGTTACAGTGGAAGCTAACTATGGCTACACCTTC. Translation: CASSVTVEANYGYTF.